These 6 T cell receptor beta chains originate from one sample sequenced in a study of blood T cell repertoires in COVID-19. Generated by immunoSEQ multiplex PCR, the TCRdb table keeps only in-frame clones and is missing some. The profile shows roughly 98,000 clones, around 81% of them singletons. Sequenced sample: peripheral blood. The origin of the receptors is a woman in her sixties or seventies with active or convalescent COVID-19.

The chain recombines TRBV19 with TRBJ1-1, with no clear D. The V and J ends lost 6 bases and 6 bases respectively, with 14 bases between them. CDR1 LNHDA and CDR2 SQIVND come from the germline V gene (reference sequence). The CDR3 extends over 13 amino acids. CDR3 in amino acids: CASREVGAAEAFF. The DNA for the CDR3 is TGTGCCAGTAGAGAAGTTGGTGCAGCTGAAGCTTTCTTT.

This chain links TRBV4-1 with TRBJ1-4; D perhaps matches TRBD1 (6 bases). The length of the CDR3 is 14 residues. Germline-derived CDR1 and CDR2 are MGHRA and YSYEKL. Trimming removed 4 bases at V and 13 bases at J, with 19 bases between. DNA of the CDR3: TGCGCCAGCAGCCGAGATCCCAGGGGTCTCGGACTGTTTTTT. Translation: CASSRDPRGLGLFF.

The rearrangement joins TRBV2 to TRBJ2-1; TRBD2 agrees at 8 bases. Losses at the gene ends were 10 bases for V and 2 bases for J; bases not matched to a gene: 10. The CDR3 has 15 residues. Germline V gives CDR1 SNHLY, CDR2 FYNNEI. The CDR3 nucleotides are TGTGCCACTCGAGCCCTAGCGGGCCCCTACAATGAGCAGTTCTTC. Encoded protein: CATRALAGPYNEQFF.

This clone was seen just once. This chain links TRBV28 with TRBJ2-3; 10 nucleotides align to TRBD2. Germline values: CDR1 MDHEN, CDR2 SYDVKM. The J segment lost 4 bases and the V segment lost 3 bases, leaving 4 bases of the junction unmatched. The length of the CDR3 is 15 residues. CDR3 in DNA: TGTGCCAGCAGTTTGCCGGGGACTAGCGCAGATACGCAGTATTTT. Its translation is CASSLPGTSADTQYF.

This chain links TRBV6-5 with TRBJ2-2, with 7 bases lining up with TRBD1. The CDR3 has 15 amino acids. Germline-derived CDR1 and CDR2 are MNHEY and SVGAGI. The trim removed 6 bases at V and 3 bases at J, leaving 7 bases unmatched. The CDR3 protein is CASRSGQLDTGELFF. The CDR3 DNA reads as TGTGCCAGCAGGTCGGGACAGCTAGACACCGGGGAGCTGTTTTTT.

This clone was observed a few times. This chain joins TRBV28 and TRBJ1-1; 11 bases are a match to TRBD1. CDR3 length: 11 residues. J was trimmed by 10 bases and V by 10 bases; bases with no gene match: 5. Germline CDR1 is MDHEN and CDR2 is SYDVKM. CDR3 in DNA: TGTGCCACGGACAGGGGGCTCGTAGCTTTCTTT. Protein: CATDRGLVAFF.